A selection of T cell receptor beta chains follows, all from one sample in a study of beta chain features in type 1 diabetes. Assay used: immunoSEQ multiplex PCR; TCRdb lists only in-frame clones, some missing. The data show 300,000 to 450,000 clones, around 12% seen once. The sequenced sample consisted of naive CD4+ T cells from blood. These receptor sequences come from a young man in good health. The CDR3 runs from the conserved cysteine through the conserved F or W. The D gene is left open where the match is weak. Part of the rows lack a size; the others show once, few, many or a class for expanded clones.

cdr3_length: 15
v_call: TRBV4-3
clone_size: .
j_call: TRBJ1-4
d_call: TRBD1
cdr3_aa: CASSLGTATNEKLFF
cdr3_nt: TGCGCCAGCAGCCTTGGGACAGCAACTAATGAAAAACTGTTTTTT

cdr3_length: 12
v_call: TRBV5-4
clone_size: .
j_call: TRBJ2-1
d_call: .
cdr3_aa: CASSWTTNEQFF
cdr3_nt: TGTGCCAGCAGCTGGACTACCAATGAGCAGTTCTTC

cdr3_length: 14
v_call: TRBV4-2
clone_size: .
j_call: TRBJ2-7
d_call: TRBD1
cdr3_aa: CASSQTGQGLEQYF
cdr3_nt: TGTGCCAGCAGCCAAACCGGACAGGGTCTCGAGCAGTACTTC

cdr3_length: 13
v_call: TRBV29-1
clone_size: few
j_call: TRBJ1-1
d_call: TRBD1
cdr3_aa: CSVRQGGDTEAFF
cdr3_nt: TGCAGCGTAAGACAGGGGGGAGACACTGAAGCTTTCTTT

cdr3_length: 12
v_call: TRBV27
clone_size: .
j_call: TRBJ2-7
d_call: .
cdr3_aa: CASSPGGDEQYF
cdr3_nt: TGTGCCAGCAGTCCCGGAGGGGACGAGCAGTACTTC

cdr3_length: 18
v_call: TRBV9
clone_size: few
j_call: TRBJ2-3
d_call: TRBD2
cdr3_aa: CASSVGSMGAGMTDTQYF
cdr3_nt: TGTGCCAGCAGCGTAGGTAGTATGGGAGCGGGAATGACAGATACGCAGTATTTT

cdr3_length: 15
v_call: TRBV18
clone_size: .
j_call: TRBJ1-5
d_call: .
cdr3_aa: CASSPETGGNQPQHF
cdr3_nt: TGTGCCAGCTCACCTGAAACCGGGGGGAATCAGCCCCAGCATTTT

cdr3_length: 16
v_call: TRBV7-9
clone_size: few
j_call: TRBJ1-2
d_call: TRBD1
cdr3_aa: CASSLGTGTGARGYTF
cdr3_nt: TGTGCCAGCAGCTTAGGGACCGGGACAGGGGCTCGGGGCTACACCTTC

cdr3_length: 17
v_call: TRBV10-3
clone_size: few
j_call: TRBJ1-4
d_call: .
cdr3_aa: CAISEWGRTGSNEKLFF
cdr3_nt: TGTGCCATCAGTGAGTGGGGGCGAACCGGGTCTAATGAAAAACTGTTTTTT

cdr3_length: 15
v_call: TRBV28
clone_size: few
j_call: TRBJ2-6
d_call: .
cdr3_aa: CASSLDSTGANVLTF
cdr3_nt: TGTGCCAGCAGTTTAGACAGTACTGGGGCCAACGTCCTGACTTTC

cdr3_length: 15
v_call: TRBV9
clone_size: .
j_call: TRBJ2-2
d_call: TRBD2
cdr3_aa: CASSPGLGITGELFF
cdr3_nt: TGTGCCAGCAGCCCGGGACTAGGAATCACCGGGGAGCTGTTTTTT

cdr3_length: 16
v_call: TRBV25-1
clone_size: .
j_call: TRBJ1-2
d_call: TRBD1
cdr3_aa: CASSEEAGGDVYGYTF
cdr3_nt: TGTGCCAGCAGTGAAGAAGCAGGGGGCGACGTCTATGGCTACACCTTC

cdr3_length: 14
v_call: TRBV30
clone_size: .
j_call: TRBJ1-1
d_call: TRBD1
cdr3_aa: CAWSRTGEIAEAFF
cdr3_nt: TGTGCCTGGAGTAGGACAGGGGAAATAGCTGAAGCTTTCTTT

cdr3_length: 14
v_call: TRBV28
clone_size: few
j_call: TRBJ2-1
d_call: TRBD2
cdr3_aa: CASSSGRVDNEQFF
cdr3_nt: TGTGCCAGCAGTAGCGGGAGGGTTGACAATGAGCAGTTCTTC

cdr3_length: 18
v_call: TRBV7-3
clone_size: few
j_call: TRBJ2-3
d_call: TRBD2
cdr3_aa: CASSLTPLAGNGPDTQYF
cdr3_nt: TGTGCCAGCAGCTTAACCCCCCTAGCGGGAAATGGTCCAGATACGCAGTATTTT

cdr3_length: 15
v_call: TRBV7-2
clone_size: .
j_call: TRBJ2-3
d_call: .
cdr3_aa: CASSLGQALTDTQYF
cdr3_nt: TGTGCCAGCAGCTTAGGACAGGCGCTCACAGATACGCAGTATTTT

cdr3_length: 14
v_call: TRBV6-5
clone_size: few
j_call: TRBJ1-4
d_call: .
cdr3_aa: CASSREGSNEKLFF
cdr3_nt: TGTGCCAGCAGTCGCGAGGGCAGTAATGAAAAACTGTTTTTT

cdr3_length: 13
v_call: TRBV7-8
clone_size: .
j_call: TRBJ2-6
d_call: .
cdr3_aa: CASLPGRANVLTF
cdr3_nt: TGTGCCAGCCTCCCCGGTAGGGCCAACGTCCTGACTTTC

cdr3_length: 15
v_call: TRBV5-4
clone_size: few
j_call: TRBJ2-3
d_call: .
cdr3_aa: CASSLGRVSTDTQYF
cdr3_nt: TGTGCCAGCAGCTTGGGCAGGGTTAGCACAGATACGCAGTATTTT

cdr3_length: 16
v_call: TRBV7-6
clone_size: .
j_call: TRBJ2-1
d_call: TRBD2
cdr3_aa: CASSVRMGLAINEQFF
cdr3_nt: TGTGCCAGCAGCGTTAGAATGGGACTAGCTATCAATGAGCAGTTCTTC

cdr3_length: 13
v_call: TRBV30
clone_size: few
j_call: TRBJ2-2
d_call: .
cdr3_aa: CAWSERRAGELFF
cdr3_nt: TGTGCCTGGAGTGAGAGGCGGGCCGGGGAGCTGTTTTTT

cdr3_length: 18
v_call: TRBV5-1
clone_size: .
j_call: TRBJ2-3
d_call: TRBD1
cdr3_aa: CASSWGFGTDPSTDTQYF
cdr3_nt: TGCGCCAGCAGCTGGGGATTCGGGACAGATCCTAGCACAGATACGCAGTATTTT

cdr3_length: 13
v_call: TRBV30
clone_size: few
j_call: TRBJ1-1
d_call: .
cdr3_aa: CAWSPSVYTEAFF
cdr3_nt: TGTGCCTGGAGTCCCAGTGTATACACTGAAGCTTTCTTT

cdr3_length: 14
v_call: TRBV28
clone_size: .
j_call: TRBJ2-7
d_call: TRBD2
cdr3_aa: CASTAGGTSYEQYF
cdr3_nt: TGTGCCAGCACCGCGGGGGGGACGTCCTACGAGCAGTACTTC

cdr3_length: 11
v_call: TRBV30
clone_size: few
j_call: TRBJ2-5
d_call: .
cdr3_aa: CAWGSGDTEDF
cdr3_nt: TGTGCCTGGGGGTCCGGGGACACGGAGGACTTC

cdr3_length: 14
v_call: TRBV4-2
clone_size: few
j_call: TRBJ1-2
d_call: .
cdr3_aa: CASSLESVTEIQSF
cdr3_nt: TGTGCCAGCAGCTTGGAAAGTGTGACAGAGATACAGTCCTTC

cdr3_length: 14
v_call: TRBV18
clone_size: .
j_call: TRBJ2-3
d_call: TRBD1
cdr3_aa: CASSQGQATDTQYF
cdr3_nt: TGTGCCAGCTCACAGGGACAGGCGACAGATACGCAGTATTTT

cdr3_length: 14
v_call: TRBV6-5
clone_size: .
j_call: TRBJ1-2
d_call: TRBD1
cdr3_aa: CASSVWDSGYGYTF
cdr3_nt: TGTGCCAGCAGTGTATGGGACAGCGGATATGGCTACACCTTC

cdr3_length: 13
v_call: TRBV5-4
clone_size: .
j_call: TRBJ2-1
d_call: .
cdr3_aa: CASSLSRGNEQFF
cdr3_nt: TGTGCCAGCAGCTTGTCCCGGGGAAATGAGCAGTTCTTC

cdr3_length: 15
v_call: TRBV5-4
clone_size: .
j_call: TRBJ2-2
d_call: .
cdr3_aa: CASSAGLTNTGELFF
cdr3_nt: TGTGCCAGCAGCGCGGGACTGACGAACACCGGGGAGCTGTTTTTT

cdr3_length: 16
v_call: TRBV18
clone_size: .
j_call: TRBJ1-2
d_call: TRBD1
cdr3_aa: CASSRRLEDRNYGYTF
cdr3_nt: TGTGCCAGCTCACGACGGCTCGAGGACAGGAACTATGGCTACACCTTC

cdr3_length: 14
v_call: TRBV7-9
clone_size: .
j_call: TRBJ1-1
d_call: .
cdr3_aa: CASSAADRNTEAFF
cdr3_nt: TGTGCCAGCAGCGCTGCGGACAGAAACACTGAAGCTTTCTTT

cdr3_length: 12
v_call: TRBV18
clone_size: .
j_call: TRBJ2-1
d_call: .
cdr3_aa: CASSPPELEQFF
cdr3_nt: TGTGCCAGCTCACCCCCGGAACTAGAGCAGTTCTTC

cdr3_length: 15
v_call: TRBV27
clone_size: .
j_call: TRBJ2-3
d_call: .
cdr3_aa: CASSPTAGSTDTQYF
cdr3_nt: TGTGCCAGCAGTCCTACGGCAGGTAGCACAGATACGCAGTATTTT

cdr3_length: 16
v_call: TRBV5-4
clone_size: .
j_call: TRBJ2-1
d_call: TRBD2
cdr3_aa: CASSLAIAGVGNEQFF
cdr3_nt: TGTGCCAGCAGCTTGGCGATAGCGGGAGTCGGCAATGAGCAGTTCTTC

cdr3_length: 14
v_call: TRBV15
clone_size: .
j_call: TRBJ1-3
d_call: .
cdr3_aa: CATSRDTGGNTIYF
cdr3_nt: TGTGCCACCAGCAGAGATACCGGGGGTAACACCATATATTTT

cdr3_length: 17
v_call: TRBV7-2
clone_size: few
j_call: TRBJ2-6
d_call: .
cdr3_aa: CASSLEARRAGANVLTF
cdr3_nt: TGTGCCAGCAGCTTAGAGGCGCGGAGGGCCGGGGCCAACGTCCTGACTTTC

cdr3_length: 15
v_call: TRBV15
clone_size: .
j_call: TRBJ2-1
d_call: .
cdr3_aa: CATSRGGPAYNEQFF
cdr3_nt: TGTGCCACCAGCAGAGGAGGGCCCGCCTACAATGAGCAGTTCTTC